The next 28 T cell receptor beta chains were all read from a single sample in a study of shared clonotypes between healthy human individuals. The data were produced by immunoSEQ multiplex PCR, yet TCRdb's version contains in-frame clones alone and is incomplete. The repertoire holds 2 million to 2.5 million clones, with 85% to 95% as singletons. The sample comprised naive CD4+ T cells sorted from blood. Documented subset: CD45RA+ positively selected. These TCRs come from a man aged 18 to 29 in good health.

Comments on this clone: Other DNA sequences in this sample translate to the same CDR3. CDR3 in DNA: TGTGCCAGCAGCTTAGGCAGGGTGGAGACCCAGTACTTC. Translating gives CASSLGRVETQYF. The chain combines TRBV11-2 with TRBJ2-5; tentatively, D is TRBD1 (5 bases). CDR1 and CDR2 from the germline V gene are SGHAT and FQNNGV. The CDR3 contains 13 residues. V was trimmed by 1 base and J by 5 bases, leaving 8 bases between them.

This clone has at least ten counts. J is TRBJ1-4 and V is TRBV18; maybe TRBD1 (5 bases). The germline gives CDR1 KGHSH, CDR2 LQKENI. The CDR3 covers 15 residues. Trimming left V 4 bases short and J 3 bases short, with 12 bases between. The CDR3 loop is CASSQTQESNEKLFF. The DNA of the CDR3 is TGTGCCAGCTCACAAACACAGGAGTCTAATGAAAAACTGTTTTTT.

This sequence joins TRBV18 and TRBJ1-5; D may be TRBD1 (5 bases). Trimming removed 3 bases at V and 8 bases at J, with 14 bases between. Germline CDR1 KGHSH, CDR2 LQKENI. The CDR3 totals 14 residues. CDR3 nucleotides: TGTGCCAGCTCACCTAAAGGACTGGGGGAGCCCCAGCATTTT. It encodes CASSPKGLGEPQHF.

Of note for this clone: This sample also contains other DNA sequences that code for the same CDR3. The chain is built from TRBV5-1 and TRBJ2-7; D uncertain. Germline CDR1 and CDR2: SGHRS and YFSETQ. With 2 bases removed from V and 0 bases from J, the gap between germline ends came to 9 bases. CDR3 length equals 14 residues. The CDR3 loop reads CASSFGRSSYEQYF. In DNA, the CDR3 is TGCGCCAGCAGCTTCGGACGGAGCTCCTACGAGCAGTACTTC.

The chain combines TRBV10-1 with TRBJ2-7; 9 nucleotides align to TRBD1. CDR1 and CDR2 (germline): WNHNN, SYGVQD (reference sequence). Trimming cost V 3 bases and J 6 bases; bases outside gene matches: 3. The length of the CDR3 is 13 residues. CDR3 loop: CASSEQGAGEQYF. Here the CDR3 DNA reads TGCGCCAGCAGTGAACAGGGGGCCGGCGAGCAGTACTTC.

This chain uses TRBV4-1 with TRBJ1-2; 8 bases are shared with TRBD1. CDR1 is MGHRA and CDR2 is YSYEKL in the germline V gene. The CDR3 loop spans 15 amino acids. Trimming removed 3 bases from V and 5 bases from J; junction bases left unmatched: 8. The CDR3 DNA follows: TGCGCCAGCAGCCACCCCGGACAGGGCGGGTATGGCTACACCTTC. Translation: CASSHPGQGGYGYTF.

The CDR3 DNA reads as TGCGCCAGCAGCTTGGAGGGACAGGGAGCCTCTGAAGCTTTCTTT. Amino acids: CASSLEGQGASEAFF. The rearrangement uses TRBV5-1 and TRBJ1-1; TRBD1 aligns across 9 bases. V lost 0 bases, J lost 6 bases, and 6 bases stayed unmatched. The germline V gene encodes CDR1 SGHRS and CDR2 YFSETQ. The length of the CDR3 is 15 residues. Supplemented by reference TRBV5-1 and TRBJ1-1, the full variable domain reads KAGVTQTPRYLIKTRGQQVTLSCSPISGHRSVSWYQQTPGQGLQFLFEYFSETQRNKGNFPGRFSGRQFSNSRSEMNVSTLELGDSALYLCASSLEGQGASEAFFGQGTRLTVV.

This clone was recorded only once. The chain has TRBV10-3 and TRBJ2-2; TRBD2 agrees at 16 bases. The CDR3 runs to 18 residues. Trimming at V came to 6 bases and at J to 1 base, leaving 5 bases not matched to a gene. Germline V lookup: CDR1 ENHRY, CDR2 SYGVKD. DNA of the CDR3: TGTGCCATCAGGGGGACTAGCGGGAGGGCCGGGAACACCGGGGAGCTGTTTTTT. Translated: CAIRGTSGRAGNTGELFF.

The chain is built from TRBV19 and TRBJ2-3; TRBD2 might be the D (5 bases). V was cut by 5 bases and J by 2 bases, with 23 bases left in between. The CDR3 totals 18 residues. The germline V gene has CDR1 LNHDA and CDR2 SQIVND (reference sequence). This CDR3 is CASSLNPGSGSFTDTQYF. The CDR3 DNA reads TGTGCCAGTAGTTTAAACCCGGGGTCGGGCAGCTTCACAGATACGCAGTATTTT.

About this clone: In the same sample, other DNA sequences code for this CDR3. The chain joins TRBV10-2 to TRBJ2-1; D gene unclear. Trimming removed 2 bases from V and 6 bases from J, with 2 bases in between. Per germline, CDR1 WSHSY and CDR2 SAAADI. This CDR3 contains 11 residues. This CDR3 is CASSELNEQFF. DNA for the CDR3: TGCGCCAGCAGTGAGCTCAATGAGCAGTTCTTC.

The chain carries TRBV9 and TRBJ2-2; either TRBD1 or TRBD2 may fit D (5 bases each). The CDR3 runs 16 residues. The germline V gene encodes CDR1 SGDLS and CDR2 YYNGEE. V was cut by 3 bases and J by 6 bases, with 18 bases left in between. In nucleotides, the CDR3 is TGTGCCAGCAGCGGAGGGACCGCCTTGATTCCCGGGGAGCTGTTTTTT. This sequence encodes CASSGGTALIPGELFF.

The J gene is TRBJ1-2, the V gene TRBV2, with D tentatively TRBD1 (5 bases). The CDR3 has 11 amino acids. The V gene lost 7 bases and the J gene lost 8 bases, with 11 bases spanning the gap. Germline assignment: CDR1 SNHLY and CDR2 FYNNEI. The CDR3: CASTETVGYTF. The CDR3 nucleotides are TGTGCCAGCACTGAGACAGTCGGCTACACCTTC.

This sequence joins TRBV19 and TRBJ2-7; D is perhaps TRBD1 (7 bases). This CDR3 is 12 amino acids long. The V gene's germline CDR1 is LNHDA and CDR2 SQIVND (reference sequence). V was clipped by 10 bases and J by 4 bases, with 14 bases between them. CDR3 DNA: TGTGCCACCCAGGAGGGGGCTTACGAGCAGTACTTC. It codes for CATQEGAYEQYF.

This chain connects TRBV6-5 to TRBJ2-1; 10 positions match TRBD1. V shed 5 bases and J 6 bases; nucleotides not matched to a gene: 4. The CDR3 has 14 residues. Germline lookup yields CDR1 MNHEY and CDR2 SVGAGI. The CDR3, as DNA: TGTGCCAGCAGTCCCCGGGACAGGGGCAATGAGCAGTTCTTC. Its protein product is CASSPRDRGNEQFF.

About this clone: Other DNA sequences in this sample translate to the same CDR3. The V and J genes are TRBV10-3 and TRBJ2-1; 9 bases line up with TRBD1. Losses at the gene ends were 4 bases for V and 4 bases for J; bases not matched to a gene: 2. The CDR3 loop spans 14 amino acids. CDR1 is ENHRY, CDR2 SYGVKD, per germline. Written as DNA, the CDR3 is TGTGCCATCAGTGGAGGGACAGGGTACAATGAGCAGTTCTTC. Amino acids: CAISGGTGYNEQFF.

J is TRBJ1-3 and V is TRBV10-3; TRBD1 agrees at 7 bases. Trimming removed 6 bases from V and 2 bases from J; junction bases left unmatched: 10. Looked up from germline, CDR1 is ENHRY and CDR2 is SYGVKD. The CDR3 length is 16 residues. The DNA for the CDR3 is TGTGCCATCAGCCCAGGGCTGCAGGGGGCTGGAAACACCATATATTTT. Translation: CAISPGLQGAGNTIYF.

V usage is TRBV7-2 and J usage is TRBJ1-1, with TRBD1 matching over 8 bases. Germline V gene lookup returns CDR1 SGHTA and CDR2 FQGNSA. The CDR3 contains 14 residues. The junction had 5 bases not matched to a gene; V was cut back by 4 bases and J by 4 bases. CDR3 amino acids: CASSSGGSVTEAFF. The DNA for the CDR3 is TGTGCCAGCAGCTCAGGGGGCTCAGTCACTGAAGCTTTCTTT.

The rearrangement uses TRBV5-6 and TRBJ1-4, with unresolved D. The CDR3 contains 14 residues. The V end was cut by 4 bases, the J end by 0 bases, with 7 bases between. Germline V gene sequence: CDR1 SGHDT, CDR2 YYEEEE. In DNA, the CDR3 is TGTGCCAGCAGCCAGACACCAACTAATGAAAAACTGTTTTTT. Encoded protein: CASSQTPTNEKLFF.

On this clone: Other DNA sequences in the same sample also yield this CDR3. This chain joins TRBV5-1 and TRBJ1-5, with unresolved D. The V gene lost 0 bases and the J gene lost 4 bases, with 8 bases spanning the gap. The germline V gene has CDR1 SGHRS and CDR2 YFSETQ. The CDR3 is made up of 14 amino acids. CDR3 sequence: CASSLGVSNQPQHF. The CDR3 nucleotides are TGCGCCAGCAGCTTGGGGGTTTCGAATCAGCCCCAGCATTTT.

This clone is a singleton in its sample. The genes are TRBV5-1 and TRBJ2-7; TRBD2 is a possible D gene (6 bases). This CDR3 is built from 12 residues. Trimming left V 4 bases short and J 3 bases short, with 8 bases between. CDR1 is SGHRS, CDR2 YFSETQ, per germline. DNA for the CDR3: TGCGCCAGCAGCGTCGGGGGCTACGAGCAGTACTTC. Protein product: CASSVGGYEQYF. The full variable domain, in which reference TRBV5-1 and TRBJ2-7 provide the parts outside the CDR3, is KAGVTQTPRYLIKTRGQQVTLSCSPISGHRSVSWYQQTPGQGLQFLFEYFSETQRNKGNFPGRFSGRQFSNSRSEMNVSTLELGDSALYLCASSVGGYEQYFGPGTRLTVT.

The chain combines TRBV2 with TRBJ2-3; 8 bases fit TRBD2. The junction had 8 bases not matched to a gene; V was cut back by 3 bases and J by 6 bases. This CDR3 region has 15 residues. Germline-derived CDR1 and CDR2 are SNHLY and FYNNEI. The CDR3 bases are TGTGCCAGCAGTGAGGGTAGCGGGAAGGGGGATACGCAGTATTTT. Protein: CASSEGSGKGDTQYF.

The CDR3 nucleotides read TGTGCCAGCAGCACCTCAGACTACGAGCAGTACTTC. Translating gives CASSTSDYEQYF. This chain uses TRBV5-6 with TRBJ2-7; the D is unclear. This CDR3 has 12 residues. Trimming stripped 4 bases from V and 3 bases from J, with 8 bases between. The germline CDR1 and CDR2 sequences are SGHDT and YYEEEE.

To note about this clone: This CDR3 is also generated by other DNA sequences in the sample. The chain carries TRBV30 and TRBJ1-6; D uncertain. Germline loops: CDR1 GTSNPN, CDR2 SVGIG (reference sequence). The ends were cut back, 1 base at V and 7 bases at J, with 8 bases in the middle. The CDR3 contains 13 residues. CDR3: CAWSGGGNSPLHF. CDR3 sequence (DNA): TGTGCCTGGAGTGGGGGTGGCAATTCACCCCTCCACTTT.

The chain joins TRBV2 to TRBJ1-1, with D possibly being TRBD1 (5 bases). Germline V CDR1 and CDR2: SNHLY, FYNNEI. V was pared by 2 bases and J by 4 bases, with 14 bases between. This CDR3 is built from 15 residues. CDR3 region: CASSEWAGPVTEAFF. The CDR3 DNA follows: TGTGCCAGCAGTGAATGGGCAGGGCCGGTCACTGAAGCTTTCTTT.

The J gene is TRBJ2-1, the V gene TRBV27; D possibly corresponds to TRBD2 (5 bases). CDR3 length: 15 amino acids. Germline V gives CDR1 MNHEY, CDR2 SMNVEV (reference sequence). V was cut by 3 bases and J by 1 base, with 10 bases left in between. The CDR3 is CASSFVGRSYNEQFF. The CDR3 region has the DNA TGTGCCAGCAGTTTCGTGGGGAGATCCTACAATGAGCAGTTCTTC.

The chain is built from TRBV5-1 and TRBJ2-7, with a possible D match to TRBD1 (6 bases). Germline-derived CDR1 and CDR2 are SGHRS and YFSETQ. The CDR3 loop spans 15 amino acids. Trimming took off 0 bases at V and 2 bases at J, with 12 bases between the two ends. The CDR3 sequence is CASSLGPGVAYEQYF. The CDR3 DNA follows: TGCGCCAGCAGCTTGGGACCAGGGGTTGCCTACGAGCAGTACTTC. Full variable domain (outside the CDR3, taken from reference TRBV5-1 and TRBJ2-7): KAGVTQTPRYLIKTRGQQVTLSCSPISGHRSVSWYQQTPGQGLQFLFEYFSETQRNKGNFPGRFSGRQFSNSRSEMNVSTLELGDSALYLCASSLGPGVAYEQYFGPGTRLTVT.

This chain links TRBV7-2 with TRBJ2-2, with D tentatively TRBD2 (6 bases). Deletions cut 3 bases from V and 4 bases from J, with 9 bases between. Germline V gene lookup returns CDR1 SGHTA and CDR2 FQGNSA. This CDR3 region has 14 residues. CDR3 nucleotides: TGTGCCAGCAGCTTTGGAGGGCGCACCGGGGAGCTGTTTTTT. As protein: CASSFGGRTGELFF.

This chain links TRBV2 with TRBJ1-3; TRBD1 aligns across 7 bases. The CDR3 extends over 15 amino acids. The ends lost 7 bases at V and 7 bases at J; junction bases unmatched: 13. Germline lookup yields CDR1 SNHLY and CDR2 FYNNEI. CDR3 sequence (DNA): TGTGCCAGCACCCAGGGGGGAAATATCGGGAACACCATATATTTT. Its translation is CASTQGGNIGNTIYF.